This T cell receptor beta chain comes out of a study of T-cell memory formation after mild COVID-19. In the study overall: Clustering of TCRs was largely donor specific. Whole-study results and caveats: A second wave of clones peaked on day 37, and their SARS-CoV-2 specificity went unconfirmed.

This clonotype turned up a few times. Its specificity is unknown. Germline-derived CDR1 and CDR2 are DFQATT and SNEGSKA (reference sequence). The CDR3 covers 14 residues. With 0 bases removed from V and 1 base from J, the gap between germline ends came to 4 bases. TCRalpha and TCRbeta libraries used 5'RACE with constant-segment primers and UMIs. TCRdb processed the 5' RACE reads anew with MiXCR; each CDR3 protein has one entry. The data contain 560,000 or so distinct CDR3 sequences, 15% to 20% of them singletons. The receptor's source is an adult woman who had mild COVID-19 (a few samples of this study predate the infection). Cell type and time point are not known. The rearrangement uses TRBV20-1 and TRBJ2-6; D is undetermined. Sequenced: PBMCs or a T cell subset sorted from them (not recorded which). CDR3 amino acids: CSARDSSGANVLTF. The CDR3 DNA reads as TGCAGTGCTAGAGATTCGTCTGGGGCCAACGTCCTGACTTTC.